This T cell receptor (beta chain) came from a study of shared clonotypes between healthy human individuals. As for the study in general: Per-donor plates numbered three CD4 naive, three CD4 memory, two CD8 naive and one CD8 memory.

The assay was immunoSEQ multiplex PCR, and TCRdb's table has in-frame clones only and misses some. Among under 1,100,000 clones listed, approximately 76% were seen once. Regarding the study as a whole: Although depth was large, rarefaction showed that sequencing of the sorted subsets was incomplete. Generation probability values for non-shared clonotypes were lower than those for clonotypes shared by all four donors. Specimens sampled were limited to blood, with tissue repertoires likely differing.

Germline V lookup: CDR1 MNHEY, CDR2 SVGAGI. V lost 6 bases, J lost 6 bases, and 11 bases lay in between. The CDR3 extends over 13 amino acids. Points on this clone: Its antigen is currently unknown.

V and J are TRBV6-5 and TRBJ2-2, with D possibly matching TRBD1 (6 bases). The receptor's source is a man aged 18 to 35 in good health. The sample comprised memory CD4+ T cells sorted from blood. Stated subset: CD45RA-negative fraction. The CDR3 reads CASRPTGSGELFF. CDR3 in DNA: TGTGCCAGCAGGCCTACAGGGTCCGGGGAGCTGTTTTTT.